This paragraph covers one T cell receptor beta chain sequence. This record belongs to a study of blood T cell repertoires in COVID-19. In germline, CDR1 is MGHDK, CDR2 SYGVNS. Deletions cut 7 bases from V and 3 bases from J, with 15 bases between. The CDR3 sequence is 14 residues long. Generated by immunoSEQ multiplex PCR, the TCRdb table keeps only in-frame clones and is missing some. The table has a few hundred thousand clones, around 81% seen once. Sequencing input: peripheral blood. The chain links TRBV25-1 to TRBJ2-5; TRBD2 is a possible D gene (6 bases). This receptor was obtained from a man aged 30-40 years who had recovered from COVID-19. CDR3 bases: TGTGCCAGCACCTTGGGGGGTTCAGAAGAGACCCAGTACTTC. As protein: CASTLGGSEETQYF.